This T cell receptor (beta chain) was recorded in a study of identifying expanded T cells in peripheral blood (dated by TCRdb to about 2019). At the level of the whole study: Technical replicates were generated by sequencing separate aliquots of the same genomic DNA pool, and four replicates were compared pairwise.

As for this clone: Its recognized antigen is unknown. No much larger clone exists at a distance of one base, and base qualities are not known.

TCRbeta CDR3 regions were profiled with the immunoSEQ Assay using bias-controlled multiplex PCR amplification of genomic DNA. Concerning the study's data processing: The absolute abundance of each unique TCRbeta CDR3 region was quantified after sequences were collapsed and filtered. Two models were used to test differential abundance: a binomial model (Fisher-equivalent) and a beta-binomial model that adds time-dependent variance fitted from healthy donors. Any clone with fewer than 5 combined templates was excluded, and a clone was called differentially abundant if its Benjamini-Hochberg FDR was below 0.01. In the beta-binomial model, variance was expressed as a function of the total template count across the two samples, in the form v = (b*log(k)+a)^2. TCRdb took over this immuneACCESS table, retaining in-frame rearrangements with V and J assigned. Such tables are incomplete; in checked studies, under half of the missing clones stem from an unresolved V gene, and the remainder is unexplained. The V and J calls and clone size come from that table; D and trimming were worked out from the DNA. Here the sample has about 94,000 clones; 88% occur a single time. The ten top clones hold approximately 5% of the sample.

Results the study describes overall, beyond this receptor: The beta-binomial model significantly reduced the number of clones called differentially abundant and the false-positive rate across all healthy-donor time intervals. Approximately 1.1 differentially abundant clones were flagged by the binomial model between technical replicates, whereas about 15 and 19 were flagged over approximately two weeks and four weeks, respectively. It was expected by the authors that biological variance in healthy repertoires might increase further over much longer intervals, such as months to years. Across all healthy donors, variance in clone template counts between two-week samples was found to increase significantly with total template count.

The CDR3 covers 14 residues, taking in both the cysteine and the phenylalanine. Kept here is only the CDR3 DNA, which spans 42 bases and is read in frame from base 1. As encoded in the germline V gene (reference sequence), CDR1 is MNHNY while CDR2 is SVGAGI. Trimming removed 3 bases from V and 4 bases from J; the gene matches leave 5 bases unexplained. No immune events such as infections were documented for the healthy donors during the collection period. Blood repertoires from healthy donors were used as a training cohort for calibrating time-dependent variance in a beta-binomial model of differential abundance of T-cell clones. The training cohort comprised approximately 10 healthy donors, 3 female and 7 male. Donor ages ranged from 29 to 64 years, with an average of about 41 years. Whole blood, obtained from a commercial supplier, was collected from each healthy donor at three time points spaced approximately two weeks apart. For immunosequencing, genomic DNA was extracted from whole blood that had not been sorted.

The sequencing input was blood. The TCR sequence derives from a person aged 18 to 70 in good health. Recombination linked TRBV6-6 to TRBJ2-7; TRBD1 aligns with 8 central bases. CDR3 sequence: CASSYQGARYEQYF. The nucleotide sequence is TGTGCCAGCAGTTATCAGGGGGCGCGGTACGAGCAGTACTTC.